What follows is one TCR beta chain and its context. The antigen it binds to is not known. Nothing much larger sits one base from this clone, and base qualities are not available. The source of the sample is a study of blood T cell repertoires in COVID-19 (dated by TCRdb to between 2020 and 2021). Concerning the study at large: Samples from collaborators originated in the United States, Italy and Spain and spanned both the acute and convalescent phases of COVID-19. The prospective study material was composed of cDNA or gDNA derived from T cells, B-cell-depleted T cells, or PBMCs. The dataset comprised deeply sampled blood TCRbeta repertoires from subjects exposed to, actively infected with, or recovered from COVID-19. The repertoires were made available in a free public database intended to serve as a resource for research on the immune response to SARS-CoV-2. The samples were drawn from two sources: the first 160 participants of the ongoing ImmuneRACE study, and 1,200 or so subjects contributed by 6 global collaborators. Sample metadata almost always included a de-identified subject ID, COVID-19 status, age in years and sex. HLA class I and class II types, where available, came from metadata supplied by the sample provider rather than from assay-based typing. Beyond this particular receptor, the publication reports: Clinical and demographic metadata were provided uncurated, with the amount varying by source and participant.

The immunoSEQ Assay, a bias-controlled multiplex PCR, was used to amplify TCRbeta CDR3 regions from genomic DNA. Under the source paper's analysis protocol: The number of nucleated cells in each sample was estimated from the amplification of reference gene primers within the assay. To quantify the absolute abundance of each unique TCRbeta CDR3 rearrangement, sequence reads were collapsed and filtered. For each sample, productive Simpson clonality was calculated as the square root of Simpson's diversity index across productive rearrangements. The table comes from immuneACCESS by way of TCRdb, which keeps in-frame sequences with V and J called. Part of the clones is missing from these tables; in studies checked, under half for an unresolved V gene and the rest for unknown reasons. D and trimming were read from the DNA, whereas the V and J calls and clone size are those reported in that table. Recorded for this sample are some 460,000 clones; approximately 90% of them occurred a single time. Of the sample, 4.3% is held by the ten largest clones.

Via the germline V gene, CDR1 is MNHEY and CDR2 SVGAGI. There are 15 amino acids in the CDR3, from cysteine to phenylalanine inclusive. Solely the CDR3 DNA is kept, with 45 bases framed from the first base. V was cut back by 4 bases and J by 0 bases, leaving a gap of 11 bases between them. Each collaborating institution followed its own protocols to collect whole blood in K2EDTA tubes. For TCRbeta analysis, collaborators shipped samples as frozen whole blood, isolated PBMCs, or DNA extracted from either of those sample types. The clonotype comes from a woman aged 25 to 39 with acute or convalescent COVID-19. The sequencing input was peripheral blood. Recombination joined TRBV6-5 with TRBJ2-3; TRBD1 might be the D gene, on 6 matching bases. The CDR3 protein is CASSFGQLSTDTQYF. The sequenced DNA: TGTGCCAGCAGTTTCGGACAGCTTAGCACAGATACGCAGTATTTT.